These 11 T cell receptor beta chains originate from one sample sequenced in a study of T cells in localized non-small cell lung cancer. TCRdb's copy holds only in-frame clones and misses some; the assay was immunoSEQ multiplex PCR. The table shows around 130,000 clones, with around 90% occurring only once. The sequences come from peripheral blood, collected before any cancer treatment. The receptors originated from a female donor aged 60 or older with stage I lung adenocarcinoma.

On this clone: A read error may produce the germline difference seen at one junction end. The CDR3 reads CASSLGLDYF. CDR3 DNA: TGTGCCAGCAGCTTAGGGCTGGACTACTTT. The chain joins TRBV7-2 to TRBJ2-3, with a possible D match to TRBD2 (6 bases). The CDR3 is 10 amino acids. Germline CDR1 is SGHTA and CDR2 is FQGNSA.

V is TRBV28 and J is TRBJ1-1, with a possible D match to TRBD1 (5 bases). The V gene lost 7 bases and the J gene lost 1 base, with 16 bases spanning the gap. CDR1 MDHEN and CDR2 SYDVKM come from the germline V gene. The CDR3 is 15 amino acids. The CDR3 DNA reads as TGTGCCAGCAACGTTCCAGGACACCAGAACACTGAAGCTTTCTTT. This translates into CASNVPGHQNTEAFF.

The V call is TRBV28, the J call TRBJ1-1, with 8 bases identical to TRBD1. CDR3 size: 13 residues. V shed 7 bases and J 5 bases; nucleotides not matched to a gene: 6. Germline values: CDR1 MDHEN, CDR2 SYDVKM. The CDR3 DNA is TGTGCCAGCAAATTTGACAGGGGTACTGAAGCTTTCTTT. Translating it yields CASKFDRGTEAFF.

The chain carries TRBV2 and TRBJ2-7, with a possible D match to TRBD2 (6 bases). Germline V lookup: CDR1 SNHLY, CDR2 FYNNEI. V gave up 6 bases and J gave up 7 bases, with 19 bases separating them. The CDR3 contains 14 residues. CDR3 nucleotide sequence: TGTGCCAGCAGGCTCATTGCGGCCGGGGGAGAGCAGTACTTC. As protein: CASRLIAAGGEQYF.

V is TRBV2 and J is TRBJ1-5; 7 positions agree with TRBD1. Germline V gene sequence: CDR1 SNHLY, CDR2 FYNNEI. CDR3 length: 15 amino acids. J was trimmed by 7 bases and V by 4 bases; bases with no gene match: 10. CDR3 coding DNA: TGTGCCAGCAGTGTTTCAGGGGGAGGATGGCAGCCCCAGCATTTT. It encodes CASSVSGGGWQPQHF. The full variable domain, with the rest looked up from reference TRBV2 and TRBJ1-5, is EPEVTQTPSHQVTQMGQEVILRCVPISNHLYFYWYRQILGQKVEFLVSFYNNEISEKSEIFDDQFSVERPDGSNFTLKIRSTKLEDSAMYFCASSVSGGGWQPQHFGDGTRLSIL.

The chain is built from TRBV29-1 and TRBJ2-3, with D maybe TRBD1 (8 bases). Germline loops: CDR1 SQVTM, CDR2 ANQGSEA. V was shortened by 5 bases and J by 4 bases, with 19 bases between the two germline ends. The CDR3 contains 15 residues. This CDR3 reads CSVYYRGGYADTQYF. The DNA of the CDR3 is TGCAGCGTTTACTACAGGGGGGGATACGCAGATACGCAGTATTTT.

The V gene is TRBV6-7, the J gene TRBJ1-1; D ambiguous. TRBV6-7 belongs to the ORF category, with a function that is uncertain. Trimming pared 6 bases from V and 0 bases from J, leaving 11 bases between. This CDR3 contains 14 residues. The CDR3 DNA is TGTGCCAGCAGCCGGAGGCCTCTGAACACTGAAGCTTTCTTT. Encoded protein: CASSRRPLNTEAFF.

CDR3 sequence: CASTRGRTYEQYF. Here the CDR3 DNA reads TGTGCCAGCACCAGGGGGCGGACCTACGAGCAGTACTTC. This chain connects TRBV28 to TRBJ2-7, with 8 bases that match TRBD1. Germline values: CDR1 MDHEN, CDR2 SYDVKM. CDR3 size: 13 residues. V was clipped by 7 bases and J by 2 bases; unmatched bases: 4.

Only a few counts were recorded for this clone. V usage is TRBV21-1 and J usage is TRBJ2-7; the DNA was not used to check the table's D call, TRBD1. TRBV21-1 is an annotated pseudogene. This CDR3 has 17 amino acids. CDR3: CASSKRGRKGPGYEQYF. In nucleotides, the CDR3 is TGTGCCAGCAGCAAAAGGGGCCGTAAAGGGCCCGGCTACGAGCAGTACTTC.

V gene TRBV28 combines with J gene TRBJ2-1, with D perhaps given as TRBD1 or TRBD2 (6 bases each). Trimming took 5 bases from V and 6 from J, leaving 14 bases between them. CDR1 is MDHEN, CDR2 SYDVKM, per germline. CDR3 size: 14 residues. CDR3 nucleotide sequence: TGTGCCAGCAGTGTCATCGGGGGCTCCAATGAGCAGTTCTTC. This sequence encodes CASSVIGGSNEQFF.

The V gene is TRBV27, the J gene TRBJ1-5; unclear D gene. Looked up from germline, CDR1 is MNHEY and CDR2 is SMNVEV (reference sequence). This CDR3 region has 13 residues. The ends were cut back, 6 bases at V and 1 base at J, with 7 bases in the middle. The CDR3 coding sequence is TGTGCCAGCAGGATGAGAAGCAATCAGCCCCAGCATTTT. It is translated as CASRMRSNQPQHF.